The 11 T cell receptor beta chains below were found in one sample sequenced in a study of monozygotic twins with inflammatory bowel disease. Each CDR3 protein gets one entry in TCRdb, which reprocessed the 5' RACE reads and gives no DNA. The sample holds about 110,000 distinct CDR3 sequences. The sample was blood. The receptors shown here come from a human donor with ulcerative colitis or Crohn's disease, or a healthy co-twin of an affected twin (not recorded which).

The CDR3 here is CSAGRDRVHTQYF. This sequence joins TRBV20-1 and TRBJ2-3; with no DNA, the TCRdb D assignment of TRBD1 cannot be verified. CDR3 length equals 13 residues. Germline V gene data show CDR1 as DFQATT and CDR2 as SNEGSKA (reference sequence).

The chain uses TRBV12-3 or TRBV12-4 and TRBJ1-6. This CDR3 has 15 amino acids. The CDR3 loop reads CASSPVWRPNSPLHF.

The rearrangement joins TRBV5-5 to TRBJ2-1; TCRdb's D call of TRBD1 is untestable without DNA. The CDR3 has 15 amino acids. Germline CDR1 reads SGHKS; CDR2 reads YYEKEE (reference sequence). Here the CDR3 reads CASSLLGDRGDEQFF.

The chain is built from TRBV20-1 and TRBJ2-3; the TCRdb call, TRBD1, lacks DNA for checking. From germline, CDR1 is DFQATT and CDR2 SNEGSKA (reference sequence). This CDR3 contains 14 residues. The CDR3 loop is CSAIPGQQGDTQYF.

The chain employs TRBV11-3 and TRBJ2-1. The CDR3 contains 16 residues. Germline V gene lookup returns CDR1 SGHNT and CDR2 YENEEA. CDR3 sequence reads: CASSLGPERSYNEQFF.

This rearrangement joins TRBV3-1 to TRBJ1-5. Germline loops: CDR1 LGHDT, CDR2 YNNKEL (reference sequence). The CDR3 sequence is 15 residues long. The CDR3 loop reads CASSQKKVSNQPQHF.

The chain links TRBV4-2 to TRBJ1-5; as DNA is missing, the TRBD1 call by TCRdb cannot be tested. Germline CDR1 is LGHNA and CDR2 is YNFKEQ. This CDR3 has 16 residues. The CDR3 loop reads CASSQEGAGGDQPQHF.

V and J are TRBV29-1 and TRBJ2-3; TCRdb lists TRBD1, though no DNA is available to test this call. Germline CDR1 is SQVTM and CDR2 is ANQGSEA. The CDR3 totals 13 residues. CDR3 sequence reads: CSVGQQSTDTQYF.

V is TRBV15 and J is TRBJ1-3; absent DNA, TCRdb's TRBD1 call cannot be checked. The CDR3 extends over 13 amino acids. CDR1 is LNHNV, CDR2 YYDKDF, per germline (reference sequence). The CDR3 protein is CATARPSGNTIYF.

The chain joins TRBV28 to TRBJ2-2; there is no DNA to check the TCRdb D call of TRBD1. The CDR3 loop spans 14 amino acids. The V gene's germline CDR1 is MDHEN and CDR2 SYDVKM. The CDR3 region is CASSLFPGPGELFF.

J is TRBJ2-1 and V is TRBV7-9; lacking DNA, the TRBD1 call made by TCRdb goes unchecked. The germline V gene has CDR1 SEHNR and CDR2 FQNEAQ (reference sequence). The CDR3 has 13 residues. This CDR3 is CASSSSGRDEQFF.